The rows below give T cell receptor beta chains drawn from one sample of a study of shared T cell receptors in the human thymus. Profiling relied on immunoSEQ multiplex PCR, and the TCRdb table lists in-frame clones only, not all of them. The top ten hold roughly 0.02% of the sample, which has hundreds of thousands of clones, around 95% seen once. The specimen sequenced was thymocytes. The source of these receptors is a human donor. Both conserved end residues are part of each CDR3. Only some rows state a clone size, as once, few, many or a class for expanded clones.

v_call,clone_size,j_call,cdr3_aa
TRBV27,-,TRBJ1-2,CASSLTGTPPNYGYTF
TRBV11-2,-,TRBJ1-4,CASSLGQGDEKLFF
TRBV5-1,-,TRBJ1-1,CASSLSLLGQGFWDTEAFF
TRBV5-5,-,TRBJ2-2,CASSEGGQGLNTGELFF
TRBV7-9,-,TRBJ2-7,CASSTDLRGLNSYF
TRBV18,-,TRBJ2-1,CASSPPTSKQQFF
TRBV28,-,TRBJ2-7,CASSLCVLAGRAEQYF
TRBV7-9,-,TRBJ2-2,CASSLRRGTGELFF
TRBV27,-,TRBJ2-7,CASSFRGKTYEQYF
TRBV5-6,-,TRBJ2-7,CASSPPQRGTYEQYF
TRBV5-1,-,TRBJ2-7,CASSFSDRSYEQYF
TRBV28,-,TRBJ2-1,CASSLLLQGSYNEQFF
TRBV4-2,-,TRBJ1-4,CASSQIPGANEKLFF
TRBV13,-,TRBJ2-1,CASTSFGRLYNEQFF
TRBV18,once,TRBJ1-5,CASSLGQGGGSGQPQHF
TRBV14,-,TRBJ1-2,CASSQESRGSYGYTF
TRBV10-3,-,TRBJ1-2,CAILVLNYGYTF
TRBV9,-,TRBJ2-2,CASSMDRTSGRLNTGELFF
TRBV5-4,-,TRBJ1-1,CASSRSLDRLNTEAFF
TRBV28,-,TRBJ2-7,CASSFPLGGPSYEQYF
TRBV4-1,-,TRBJ2-7,CASSQERQGETYEQYF
TRBV7-3,-,TRBJ1-2,CASSLNGRLRHGYTF
TRBV6-1,-,TRBJ2-7,CASSGTQGGSYEQYF
TRBV7-8,-,TRBJ2-1,CASSLTLAGASYNEQFF
TRBV27,few,TRBJ2-1,CASTPSPLAGIYNEQFF
TRBV27,-,TRBJ2-7,CASSPGLAGPPRSYEQYF
TRBV7-9,-,TRBJ2-6,CASSVPNRLTASGANVLTF
TRBV7-2,-,TRBJ2-5,CASSLEVGRQETQYF
TRBV5-4,once,TRBJ2-1,CASSSGLAGRDEQFF
TRBV7-2,-,TRBJ1-3,CASSSGSSVNSGNTIYF
TRBV14,-,TRBJ1-1,CASSQGSGPRATEAFF
TRBV30,-,TRBJ1-2,CAWSVFRLTVYGYTF
TRBV13,-,TRBJ2-7,CASSSRDRGHEQYF
TRBV12-5,-,TRBJ2-7,CASGQTGRPYEQYF
TRBV27,few,TRBJ2-2,CASSDGGQGLTGELFF
TRBV9,once,TRBJ2-7,CASSVGLARYEQYF
TRBV7-9,-,TRBJ2-2,CASSLAWEGWNTGELFF
TRBV28,-,TRBJ2-1,CASSTRIRWWRDWGYNEQFF
TRBV7-9,-,TRBJ2-7,CASSLTDRGAITYEQYF
TRBV10-1,-,TRBJ2-1,CAPDWGEQFF
TRBV27,-,TRBJ1-4,CASRDRVVTNEKLFF
TRBV5-6,-,TRBJ1-5,CASSFMSGGNQPQHF
TRBV28,-,TRBJ1-3,CASSRLGTVSGNTIYF
TRBV2,-,TRBJ1-4,CASRGTATNGEKLFF
TRBV27,-,TRBJ2-1,CASSPQAGTNEQFF
TRBV5-1,-,TRBJ2-5,CASSKDRGRVRETQYF
TRBV28,-,TRBJ2-1,CASSPGSFDNEQFF
TRBV5-8,-,TRBJ1-1,CASSLPGTGESLDTEAFF
TRBV11-3,-,TRBJ1-1,CASSLPPTENTEAFF
TRBV28,-,TRBJ1-1,CASSLPGADTEAFF
TRBV27,-,TRBJ1-2,CASSPRGWGDYGYTF
TRBV5-6,-,TRBJ1-1,CASGNRGTEAFF